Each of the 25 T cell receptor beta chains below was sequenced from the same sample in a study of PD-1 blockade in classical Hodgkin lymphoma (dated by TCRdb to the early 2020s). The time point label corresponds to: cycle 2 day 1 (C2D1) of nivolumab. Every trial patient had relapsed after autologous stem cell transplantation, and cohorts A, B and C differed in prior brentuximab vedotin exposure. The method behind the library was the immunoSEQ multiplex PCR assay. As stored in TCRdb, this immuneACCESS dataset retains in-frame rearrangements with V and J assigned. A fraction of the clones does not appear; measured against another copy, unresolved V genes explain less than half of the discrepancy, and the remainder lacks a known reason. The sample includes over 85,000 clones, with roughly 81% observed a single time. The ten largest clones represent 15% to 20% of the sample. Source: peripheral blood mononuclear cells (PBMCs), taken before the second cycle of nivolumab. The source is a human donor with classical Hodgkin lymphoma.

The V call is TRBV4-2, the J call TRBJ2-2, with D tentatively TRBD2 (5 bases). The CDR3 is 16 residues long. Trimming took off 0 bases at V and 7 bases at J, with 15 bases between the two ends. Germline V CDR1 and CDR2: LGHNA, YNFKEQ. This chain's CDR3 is CASSQDTGEYIGELFF. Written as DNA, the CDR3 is TGTGCCAGCAGCCAAGACACCGGGGAGTACATCGGGGAGCTGTTTTTT.

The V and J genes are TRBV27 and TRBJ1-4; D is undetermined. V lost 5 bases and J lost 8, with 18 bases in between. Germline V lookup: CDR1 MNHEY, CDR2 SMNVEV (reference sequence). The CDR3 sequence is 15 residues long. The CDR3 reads CASSPHERVGEKLFF. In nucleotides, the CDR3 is TGTGCCAGCAGTCCCCATGAGAGGGTGGGGGAAAAACTGTTTTTT.

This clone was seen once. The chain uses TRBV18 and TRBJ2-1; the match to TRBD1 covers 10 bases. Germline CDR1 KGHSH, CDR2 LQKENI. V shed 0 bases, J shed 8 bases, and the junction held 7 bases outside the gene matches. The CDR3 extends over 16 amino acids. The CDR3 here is CASSPPRQGATYEQFF. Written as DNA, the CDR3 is TGTGCCAGCTCACCACCGAGACAGGGGGCTACCTATGAGCAGTTCTTC.

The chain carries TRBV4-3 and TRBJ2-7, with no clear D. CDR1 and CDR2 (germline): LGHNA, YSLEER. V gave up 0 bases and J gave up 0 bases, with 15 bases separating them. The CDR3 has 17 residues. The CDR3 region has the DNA TGCGCCAGCAGCCAAGAGGTAGGGCAGACCAGCTCCTACGAGCAGTACTTC. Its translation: CASSQEVGQTSSYEQYF.

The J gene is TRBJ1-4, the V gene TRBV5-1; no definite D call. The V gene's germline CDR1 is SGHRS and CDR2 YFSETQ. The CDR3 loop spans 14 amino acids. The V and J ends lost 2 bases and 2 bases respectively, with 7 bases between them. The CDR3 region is CASSFGDTNEKLFF. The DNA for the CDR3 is TGCGCCAGCAGCTTCGGAGACACTAATGAAAAACTGTTTTTT.

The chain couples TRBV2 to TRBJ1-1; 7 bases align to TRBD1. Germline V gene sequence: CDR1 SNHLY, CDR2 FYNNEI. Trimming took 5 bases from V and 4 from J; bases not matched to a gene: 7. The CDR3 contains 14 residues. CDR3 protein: CASSPIQGGTEAFF. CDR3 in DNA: TGTGCCAGCAGTCCTATTCAGGGGGGCACTGAAGCTTTCTTT.

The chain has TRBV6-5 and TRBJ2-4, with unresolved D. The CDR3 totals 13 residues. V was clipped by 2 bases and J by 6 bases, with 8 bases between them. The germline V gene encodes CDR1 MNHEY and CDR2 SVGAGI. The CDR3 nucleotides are TGTGCCAGCAGTTACGGTCTCGGAAACATTCAGTACTTC. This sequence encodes CASSYGLGNIQYF.

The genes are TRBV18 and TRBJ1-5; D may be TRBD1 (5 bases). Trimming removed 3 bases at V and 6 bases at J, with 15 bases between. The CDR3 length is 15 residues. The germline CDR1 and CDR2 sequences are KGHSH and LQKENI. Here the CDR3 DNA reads TGTGCCAGCTCACCCACGGTAGGGGTAGGTCAGCCCCAGCATTTT. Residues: CASSPTVGVGQPQHF.

The CDR3 protein is CASSPGQGTNEKLFF. Here the CDR3 DNA reads TGCGCCAGCAGCCCGGGACAGGGAACTAATGAAAAACTGTTTTTT. The V gene is TRBV5-1, the J gene TRBJ1-4; 9 nucleotides align to TRBD1. Germline trimming cut 4 bases from V and 1 base from J; bases unmatched to any gene: 2. The germline V gene encodes CDR1 SGHRS and CDR2 YFSETQ. The CDR3 consists of 15 residues.

The CDR3 sequence is CAISGREPNTGELFF. The CDR3 nucleotides are TGTGCCATCAGTGGGAGGGAACCGAACACCGGGGAGCTGTTTTTT. The chain uses TRBV10-3 and TRBJ2-2; weak D call: TRBD2 (6 bases). The CDR3 length is 15 residues. Germline CDR1 reads ENHRY; CDR2 reads SYGVKD. The germline V and J ends were trimmed by 4 bases and 0 bases, with 9 bases remaining between them.

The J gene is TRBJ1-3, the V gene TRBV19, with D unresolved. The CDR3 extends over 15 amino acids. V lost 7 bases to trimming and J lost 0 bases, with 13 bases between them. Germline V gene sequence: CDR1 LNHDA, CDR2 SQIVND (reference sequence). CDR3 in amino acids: CASKDLSSSGNTIYF. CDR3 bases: TGTGCCAGTAAAGACCTTTCGAGCTCTGGAAACACCATATATTTT.

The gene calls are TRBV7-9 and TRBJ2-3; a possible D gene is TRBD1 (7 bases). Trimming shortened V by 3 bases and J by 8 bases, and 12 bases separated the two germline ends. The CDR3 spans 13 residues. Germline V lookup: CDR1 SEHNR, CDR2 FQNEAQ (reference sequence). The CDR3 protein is CASSFTQGGTQYF. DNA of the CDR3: TGTGCCAGCAGCTTCACCCAGGGGGGTACGCAGTATTTT.

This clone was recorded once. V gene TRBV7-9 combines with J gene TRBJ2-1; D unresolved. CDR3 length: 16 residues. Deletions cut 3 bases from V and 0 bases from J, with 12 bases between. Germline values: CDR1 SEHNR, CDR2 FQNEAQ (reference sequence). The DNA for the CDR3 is TGTGCCAGCAGCTTGGAAACCGCGGTCTCCTACAATGAGCAGTTCTTC. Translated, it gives CASSLETAVSYNEQFF. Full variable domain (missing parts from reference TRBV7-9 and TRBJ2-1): DTGVSQNPRHKITKRGQNVTFRCDPISEHNRLYWYRQTLGQGPEFLTYFQNEAQLEKSRLLSDRFSAERPKGSFSTLEIQRTEQGDSAMYLCASSLETAVSYNEQFFGPGTRLTVL.

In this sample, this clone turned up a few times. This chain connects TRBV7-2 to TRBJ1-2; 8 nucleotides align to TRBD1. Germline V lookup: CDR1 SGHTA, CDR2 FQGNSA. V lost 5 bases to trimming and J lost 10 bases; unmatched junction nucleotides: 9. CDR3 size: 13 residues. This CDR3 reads CASSPGQGRTYTF. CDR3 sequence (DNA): TGTGCCAGCAGCCCCGGACAGGGTCGGACCTACACCTTC.

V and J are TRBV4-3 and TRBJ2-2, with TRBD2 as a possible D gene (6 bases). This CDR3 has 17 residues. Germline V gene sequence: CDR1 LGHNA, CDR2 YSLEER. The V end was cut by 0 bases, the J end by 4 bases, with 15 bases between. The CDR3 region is CASSQDFGGSFTGELFF. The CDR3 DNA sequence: TGCGCCAGCAGCCAAGATTTCGGGGGTAGCTTCACCGGGGAGCTGTTTTTT.

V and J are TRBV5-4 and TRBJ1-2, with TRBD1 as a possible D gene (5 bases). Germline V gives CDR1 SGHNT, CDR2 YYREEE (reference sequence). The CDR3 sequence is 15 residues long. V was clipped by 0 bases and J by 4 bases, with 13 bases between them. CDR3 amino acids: CASSLVSRAGYGYTF. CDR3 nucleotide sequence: TGTGCCAGCAGCTTGGTCTCCAGGGCTGGCTATGGCTACACCTTC.

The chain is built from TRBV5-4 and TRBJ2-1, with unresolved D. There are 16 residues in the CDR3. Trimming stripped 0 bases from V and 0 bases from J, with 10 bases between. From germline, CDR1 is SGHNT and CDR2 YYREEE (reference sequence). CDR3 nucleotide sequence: TGTGCCAGCAGCTTGGGTGGCGTTCGCTCCTACAATGAGCAGTTCTTC. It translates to CASSLGGVRSYNEQFF.

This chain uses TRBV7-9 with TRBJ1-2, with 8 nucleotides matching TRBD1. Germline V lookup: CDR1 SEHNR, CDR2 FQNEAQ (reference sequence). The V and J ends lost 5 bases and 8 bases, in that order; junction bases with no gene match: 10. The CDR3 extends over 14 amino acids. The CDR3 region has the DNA TGTGCCAGCAGCCTCCGACAGGGGAGTGGAGGCTACACCTTC. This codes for CASSLRQGSGGYTF.

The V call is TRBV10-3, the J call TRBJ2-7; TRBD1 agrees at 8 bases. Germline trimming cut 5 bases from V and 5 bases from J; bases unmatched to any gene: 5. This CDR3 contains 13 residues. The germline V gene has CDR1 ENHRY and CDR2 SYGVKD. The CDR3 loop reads CAISSRGLDEQYF. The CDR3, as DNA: TGTGCCATCAGTTCCAGGGGGCTGGACGAGCAGTACTTC.

The CDR3 DNA sequence: TGTGCCAGCAGCGTAGGGGAGCAGCCCCAGCATTTT. Translation: CASSVGEQPQHF. V is TRBV7-2 and J is TRBJ1-5, with D possibly TRBD1 on 5 matching bases. CDR3 length equals 12 residues. Germline CDR1 and CDR2: SGHTA and FQGNSA. Trimming shortened V by 5 bases and J by 7 bases, and 9 bases separated the two germline ends.

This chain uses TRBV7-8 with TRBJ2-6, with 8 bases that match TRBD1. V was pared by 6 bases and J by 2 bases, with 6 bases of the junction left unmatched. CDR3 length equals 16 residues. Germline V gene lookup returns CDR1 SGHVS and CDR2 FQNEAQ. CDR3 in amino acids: CASRWQGAPGANVLTF. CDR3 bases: TGTGCCAGCAGGTGGCAGGGGGCGCCTGGGGCCAACGTCCTGACTTTC.

CDR3 coding DNA: TGCAGCGTCGCTAGATTAGGCGAGCAGTACTTC. This encodes CSVARLGEQYF. The V and J genes are TRBV29-1 and TRBJ2-7; D ambiguous. The germline V gene encodes CDR1 SQVTM and CDR2 ANQGSEA. The V gene lost 6 bases and the J gene lost 6 bases, with 12 bases spanning the gap. CDR3 size: 11 residues.

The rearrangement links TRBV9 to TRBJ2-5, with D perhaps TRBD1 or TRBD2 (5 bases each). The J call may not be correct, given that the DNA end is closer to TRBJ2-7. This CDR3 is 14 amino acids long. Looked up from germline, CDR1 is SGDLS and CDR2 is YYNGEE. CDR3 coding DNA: TGTGCCAGCAGCCTAGGGACGAGCTCCTACGAGCAGTACTTC. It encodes CASSLGTSSYEQYF.

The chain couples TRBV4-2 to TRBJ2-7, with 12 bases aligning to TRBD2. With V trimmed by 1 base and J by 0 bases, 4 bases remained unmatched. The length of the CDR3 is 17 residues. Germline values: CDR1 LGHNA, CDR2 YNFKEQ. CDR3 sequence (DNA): TGTGCCAGCAGCCAAGGGCTAGCGGGAGGGCCCTCCTACGAGCAGTACTTC. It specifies CASSQGLAGGPSYEQYF.

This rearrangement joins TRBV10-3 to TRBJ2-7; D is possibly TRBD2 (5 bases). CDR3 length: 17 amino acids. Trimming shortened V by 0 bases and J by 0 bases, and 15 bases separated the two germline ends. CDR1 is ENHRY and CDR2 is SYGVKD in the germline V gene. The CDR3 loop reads CAISESIAGISSYEQYF. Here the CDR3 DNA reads TGTGCCATCAGTGAGTCGATTGCGGGTATCAGCTCCTACGAGCAGTACTTC.